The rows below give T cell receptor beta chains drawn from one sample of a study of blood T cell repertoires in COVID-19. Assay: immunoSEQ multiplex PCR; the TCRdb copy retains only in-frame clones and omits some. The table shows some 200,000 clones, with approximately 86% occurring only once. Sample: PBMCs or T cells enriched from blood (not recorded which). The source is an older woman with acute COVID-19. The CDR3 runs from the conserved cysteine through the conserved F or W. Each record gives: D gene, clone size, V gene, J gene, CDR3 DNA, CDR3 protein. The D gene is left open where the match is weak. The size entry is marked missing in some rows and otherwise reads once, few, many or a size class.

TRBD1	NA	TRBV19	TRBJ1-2	TGTGCCAGTAGCCTACAGGGGGCGAGAGGCTACACCTTC	CASSLQGARGYTF
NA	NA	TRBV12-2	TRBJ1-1	TGTGCAAGTCGCTGTTCAGGGGGTAACACTGAAGCTTTCTTT	CASRCSGGNTEAFF
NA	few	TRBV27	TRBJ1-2	TGTGCCAGCAGAGGCCCCATTAGCGGACCCGACCTATACTATGGCTACACCTTC	CASRGPISGPDLYYGYTF
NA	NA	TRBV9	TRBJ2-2	TGTGCCAGCAGCGTAGCCTGGGTGGGAGTGGAGACCGGGGAGCTGTTTTTT	CASSVAWVGVETGELFF
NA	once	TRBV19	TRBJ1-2	TGTGCCAGTAGTGATTATAGGGGACAAGTTAACTATGGCTACACCTTC	CASSDYRGQVNYGYTF
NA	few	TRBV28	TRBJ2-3	TGTGCCAGCAGTTTATCGGGCGGGGGCAGCACAGATACGCAGTATTTT	CASSLSGGGSTDTQYF
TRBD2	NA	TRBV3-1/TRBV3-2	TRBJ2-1	TGTGCCAGCAGCCAAGATTTGGCTAGCGGGAACTTACTCTTC	CASSQDLASGNLLF
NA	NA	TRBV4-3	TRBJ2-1	TGCGCCAGCAGCCAAGATATTCGGACAGATGAGCAGTTCTTC	CASSQDIRTDEQFF
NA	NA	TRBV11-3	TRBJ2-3	TGTGCCAGCAGCTTATCTGGCGGGACTGATAGCACAGATACGCAGTATTTT	CASSLSGGTDSTDTQYF
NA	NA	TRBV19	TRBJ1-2	TGTGCCAGTAGCAACCAACGCGCTAACTATGGCTACACCTTC	CASSNQRANYGYTF
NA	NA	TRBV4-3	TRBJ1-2	TGCGCCAGCAGCCAAGAGGTATCGGACACTAACTATGGCTACACCTTC	CASSQEVSDTNYGYTF
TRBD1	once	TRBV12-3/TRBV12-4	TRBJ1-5	TGTGCCAGCAGTATCAGGGGGAATCAGCCCCAGCATTTT	CASSIRGNQPQHF
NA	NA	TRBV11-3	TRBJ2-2	TGTGCCAGCAGCTTAGAGGTCGGGTCGGACACCGGGGAGCTGTTTTTT	CASSLEVGSDTGELFF
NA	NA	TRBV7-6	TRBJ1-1	TGTGCCAGCAGCTTAGACCTACGCAGGGGACACATGAACACTGAAGCTTTCTTT	CASSLDLRRGHMNTEAFF
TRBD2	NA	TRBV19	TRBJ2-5	TGTGCCAGTAGTATAGATCTAATAGCGGGGCAAGAGACCCAGTACTTC	CASSIDLIAGQETQYF
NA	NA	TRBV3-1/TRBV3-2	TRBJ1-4	TGTGCCAGCAGGGTTACGGGCGGGGATGAAAAACTGTTTTTT	CASRVTGGDEKLFF
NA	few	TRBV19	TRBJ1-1	TGTGCCAGCACGGAGGGGGGGATGAACACTGAAGCTTTCTTT	CASTEGGMNTEAFF
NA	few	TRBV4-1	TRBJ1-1	TGCGCCAGCAGCCAACTTAGCCAAGCTTTCTTT	CASSQLSQAFF
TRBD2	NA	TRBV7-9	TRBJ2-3	TGTGCCAGCAGCTTAGCGGGGGGGAATTCAGATACGCAGTATTTT	CASSLAGGNSDTQYF
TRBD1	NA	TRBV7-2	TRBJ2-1	TGTGCCAGCAGCTTGCGGGACAGGTCCTACAATGAGCAGTTCTTC	CASSLRDRSYNEQFF
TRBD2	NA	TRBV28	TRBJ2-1	TGTGCCAGCAGTTTCTGGATCACTAGCGGGAGTCGGGGCTCCTACAATGAGCAGTTCTTC	CASSFWITSGSRGSYNEQFF
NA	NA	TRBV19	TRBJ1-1	TGTGCCAGTAGTCAGCAACACAGGGAGCACACTGAAGCTTTCTTT	CASSQQHREHTEAFF
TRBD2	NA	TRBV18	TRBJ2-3	TGTGCCAGCTTACTAGCGGGAGCCACAGATACGCAGTATTTT	CASLLAGATDTQYF
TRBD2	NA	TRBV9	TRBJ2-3	TGTGCCAGCAGCGCCGGACTAGACGTCACAGATACGCAGTATTTT	CASSAGLDVTDTQYF
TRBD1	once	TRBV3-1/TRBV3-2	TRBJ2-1	TGTGCCAGCAGCGCCGGACAGGCCAATGAGCAGTTCTTC	CASSAGQANEQFF
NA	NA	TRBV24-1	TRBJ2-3	TGTGCCACCTCGGGGGGCGGGAGTCGAAATACGCAGTATTTT	CATSGGGSRNTQYF
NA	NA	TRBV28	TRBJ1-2	TGTGCCAGCAGCTCCCCAGGACGGGGGGCGCGAGGCTACACCTTC	CASSSPGRGARGYTF
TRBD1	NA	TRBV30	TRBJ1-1	TGTGCCTGGCGACAGGGGGCGCGTAGAGAGGCTTTCTTT	CAWRQGARREAFF
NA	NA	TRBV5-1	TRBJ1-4	TGCGCCAGCAGCTTCGGCAGGGTAGAAGAAAAACTGTTTTTT	CASSFGRVEEKLFF
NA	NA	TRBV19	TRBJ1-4	TGTGCCAGTAGTATACGGGTCAGACCAGAGAATGAAAAACTGTTTTTT	CASSIRVRPENEKLFF
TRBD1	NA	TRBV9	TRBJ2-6	TGTGCCAGCAGCCCACAGGGGGCGCAGACTGGGGCCAACGTCCTGACTTTC	CASSPQGAQTGANVLTF
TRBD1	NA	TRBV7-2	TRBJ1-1	TGTGCCAGCAATACCGGTGGGACAGGGGGCACTGAAGCTTTCTTT	CASNTGGTGGTEAFF
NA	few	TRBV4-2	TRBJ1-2	TGTGCCAGCAGCCAAAGGCCGGGACTGATCTATGGCTACACCTTC	CASSQRPGLIYGYTF
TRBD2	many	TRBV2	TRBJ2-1	TGTGCCAGCAGTGAATGGGGCGGGAGCTCCTACAATGAGCAGTTCTTC	CASSEWGGSSYNEQFF
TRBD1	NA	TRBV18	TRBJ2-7	TGTGCCAGCTCCCCAGTCCAGCCGGGACAGGGGGGAAACGAGCAGTACTTC	CASSPVQPGQGGNEQYF
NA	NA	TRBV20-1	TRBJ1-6	TGCAGTGCTAGTTCCAGGGCAGGGCTTAATTCACCCCTCCACTTT	CSASSRAGLNSPLHF
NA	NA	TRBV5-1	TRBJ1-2	TGCGCCAGCAGCTCCGGGACGGGGGGCGGCTACACCTTC	CASSSGTGGGYTF
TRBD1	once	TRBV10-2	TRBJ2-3	TGCGCCAGCAGTCAATCGGACAGGGGTCCAGATACGCAGTATTTT	CASSQSDRGPDTQYF
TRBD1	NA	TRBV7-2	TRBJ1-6	TGTGCCAGCAGGTCTAGCAGGGGGCGTTCACCCCTCCACTTT	CASRSSRGRSPLHF
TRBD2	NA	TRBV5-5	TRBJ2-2	TGTGCCAGCAGCTCCAAGACTAGCGGGAGATCTAACGGGGAGCTGTTTTTT	CASSSKTSGRSNGELFF